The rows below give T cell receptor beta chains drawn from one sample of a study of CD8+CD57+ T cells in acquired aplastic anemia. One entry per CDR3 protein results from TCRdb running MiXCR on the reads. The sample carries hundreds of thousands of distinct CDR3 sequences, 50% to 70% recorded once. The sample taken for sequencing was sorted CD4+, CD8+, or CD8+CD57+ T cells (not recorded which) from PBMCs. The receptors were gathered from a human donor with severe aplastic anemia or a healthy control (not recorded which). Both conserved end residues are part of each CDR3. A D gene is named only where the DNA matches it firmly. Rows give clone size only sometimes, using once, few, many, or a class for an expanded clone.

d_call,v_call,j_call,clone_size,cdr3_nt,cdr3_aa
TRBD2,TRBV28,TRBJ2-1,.,TGTGCCAGCAGTCTCGGAGGTCTAGCGGGGATGTACAATGAGCAGTTCTTC,CASSLGGLAGMYNEQFF
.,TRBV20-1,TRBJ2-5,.,TGCAGTGCTACTTACGAGACCCAGTACTTC,CSATYETQYF
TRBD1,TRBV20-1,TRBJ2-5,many,TGCAGTGCTACCGGACAGGCCCAAGAGACCCAGTACTTC,CSATGQAQETQYF
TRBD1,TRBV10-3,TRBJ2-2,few,TGTGCCAGTGCGACAGGGGTAGACGGCGGGGAGCTGTTTTTT,CASATGVDGGELFF
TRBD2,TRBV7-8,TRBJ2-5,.,TGTGCCAGCAGCCCCGCGGGGGGGGAGACCCAGTACTTC,CASSPAGGETQYF
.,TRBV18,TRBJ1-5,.,TGTGCCAGCTCACCACCACCGGGACTTCCCCAGCATTTT,CASSPPPGLPQHF
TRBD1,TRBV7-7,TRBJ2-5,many,TGTGCTAGCAGCGCGACAGGGGGCGATGGGACCCAGTACTTC,CASSATGGDGTQYF
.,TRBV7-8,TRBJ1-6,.,TGTGCCAGCAGCTTAGAGGAACCGGGACCCAATTCACCCCTCCACTTT,CASSLEEPGPNSPLHF
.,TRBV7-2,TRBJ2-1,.,TGTGCCAGCAGCCCAACAGGGATTGGCAATGAGCAGTTCTTC,CASSPTGIGNEQFF
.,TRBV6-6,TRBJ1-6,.,TGTGCCAGCAATAACAGGCCCGATTCACCCCTCCACTTT,CASNNRPDSPLHF
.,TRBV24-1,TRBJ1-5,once,TGTGCCACCAGTGATCCGACGAGTAGCAATCAGCCCCAGCATTTT,CATSDPTSSNQPQHF
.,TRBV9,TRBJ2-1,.,TGTGCCAGCAGCGGGGGACAATGGGAGAGCAATGAGCAGTTCTTC,CASSGGQWESNEQFF
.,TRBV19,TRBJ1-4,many,TGTGCCAGTAGTATGTCAGGGCCAACTAATGAAAAACTGTTTTTT,CASSMSGPTNEKLFF
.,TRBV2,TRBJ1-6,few,TGTGCCAGCGGGTTGGGCAGGGTGAATTCACCCCTCCACTTT,CASGLGRVNSPLHF
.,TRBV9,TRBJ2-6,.,TGTGCCAGCAGCGTATCGCCGGAGGCCCGGGCCAACGTCCTGACTTTC,CASSVSPEARANVLTF
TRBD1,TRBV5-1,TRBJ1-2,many,TGCGCCAGCAGCTTGGGTCAGGGGGCCTTCAACTATGGCTACACCTTC,CASSLGQGAFNYGYTF
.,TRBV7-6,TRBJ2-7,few,TGTGCCAGCAGCTTAGGCGTCGACCAGGGGATCCACGAGCAGTACTTC,CASSLGVDQGIHEQYF
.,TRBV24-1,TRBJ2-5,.,TGTGCCACCAGTGGAGGGCAGTCCCAAGAGACCCAGTACTTC,CATSGGQSQETQYF
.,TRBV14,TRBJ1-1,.,TGTGCCAGCTCGACCCTAAGGCGGGGGGGCGCCGAGAGCACTGAAGCTTTCTTT,CASSTLRRGGAESTEAFF
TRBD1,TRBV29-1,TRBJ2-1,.,TGCAGCGTTGAAGGGGCAGACAGGGGTTCCTACAATGAGCAGTTCTTC,CSVEGADRGSYNEQFF
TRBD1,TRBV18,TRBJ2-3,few,TGTGCCAGCTCACCAGGGGACAGAGATACGCAGTATTTT,CASSPGDRDTQYF
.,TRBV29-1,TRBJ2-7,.,TGCAGCGGTAAGACTAGACAGGGATGGAATGAGCAGTACTTC,CSGKTRQGWNEQYF
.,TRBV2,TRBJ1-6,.,TGTGCCAGCAGAGGGAGGGGGAATAATTCACCCCTCCACTTT,CASRGRGNNSPLHF
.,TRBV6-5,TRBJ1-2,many,TGTGCCAGCAGTTCTCCTTCAAGAAGCAGGGTCGGGGACTATGGCTACACCTTC,CASSSPSRSRVGDYGYTF
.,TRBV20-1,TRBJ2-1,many,TGCAGTGCGCCGGACCGTAGTGAGCAGTTCTTC,CSAPDRSEQFF
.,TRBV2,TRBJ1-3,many,TGTGCCAGCAGGAACTCTGGAAACACCATATATTTT,CASRNSGNTIYF
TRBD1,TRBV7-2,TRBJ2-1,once,TGTGCCAGCAGCCCCAGGGACAGGGCGAACTACAATGAGCAGTTCTTC,CASSPRDRANYNEQFF
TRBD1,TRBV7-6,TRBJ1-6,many,TGTGCCAGCAGCATCGGACAGGGGGTTGGAAATTCACCCCTCCACTTT,CASSIGQGVGNSPLHF
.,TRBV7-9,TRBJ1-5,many,TGTGCCAGCAGCTTAGCAGGGTTGGGCAATCAGCCCCAGCATTTT,CASSLAGLGNQPQHF
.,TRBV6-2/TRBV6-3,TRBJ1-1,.,TGTGCCAGCAGTTCCCACAAGATGAACACTGAAGCTTTCTTT,CASSSHKMNTEAFF
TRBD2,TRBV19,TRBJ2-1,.,TGTGCCAGTAGTATACTAGCGGGGGACTACAATGAGCAGTTCTTC,CASSILAGDYNEQFF
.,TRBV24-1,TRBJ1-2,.,TGTGCCACCAGTCGGGACACCCATGGCTACACCTTC,CATSRDTHGYTF
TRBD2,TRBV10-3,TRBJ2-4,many,TGTGCCATCAGTGAGGATCGCGGGGGGGCGGACCAGGCCAAAAACATTCAGTACTTC,CAISEDRGGADQAKNIQYF
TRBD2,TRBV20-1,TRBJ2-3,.,TGCAGTGCGGAACCGGGACTAGCGGGGACCACAGATACGCAGTATTTT,CSAEPGLAGTTDTQYF
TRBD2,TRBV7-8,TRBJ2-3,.,TGTGCCAGCAGCCCTGGACTAGCAGATACGCAGTATTTT,CASSPGLADTQYF
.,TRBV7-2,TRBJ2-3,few,TGTGCCAGCAGCTTACGGATTGGGGCAGATACGCAGTATTTT,CASSLRIGADTQYF
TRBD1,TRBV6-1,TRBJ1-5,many,TGTGCCAGCATCGGACAGGGAGGCGGCAATCAGCCCCAGCATTTT,CASIGQGGGNQPQHF
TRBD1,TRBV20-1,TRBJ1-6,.,TGCAGTGCTCTCCTATTTCCCGGGACAGGGGAAGCGTTAAATTCACCCCTCCACTTT,CSALLFPGTGEALNSPLHF
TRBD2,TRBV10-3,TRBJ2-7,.,TGTGCCATCAGATCCTCGGGACTAGCGGGGGCTGCCTACGAGCAGTACTTC,CAIRSSGLAGAAYEQYF
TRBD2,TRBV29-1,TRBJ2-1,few,TGCAGCGTTGCCGTGGCGGGAGGGACCAATGAGCAGTTCTTC,CSVAVAGGTNEQFF
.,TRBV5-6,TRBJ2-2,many,TGTGCCAGCAGCTTGGACGGTCAGTTAGACACCGGGGAGCTGTTTTTT,CASSLDGQLDTGELFF
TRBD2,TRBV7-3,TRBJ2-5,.,TGTGCCAGCAGTAAGCGGGGGGGCACAGAGACCCAGTACTTC,CASSKRGGTETQYF
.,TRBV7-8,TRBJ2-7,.,TGTGCCAGCAGGTTGGGCAGTACCTACGAGCAGTACTTC,CASRLGSTYEQYF
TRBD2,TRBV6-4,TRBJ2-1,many,TGTGCCAGCAGCGGACTAGCGGGGGTTAGTTGGAATGAGCAGTTCTTC,CASSGLAGVSWNEQFF
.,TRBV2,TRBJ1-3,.,TGTGCCAGCAGTGTTGGAACCCCCGGAAACACCATATATTTT,CASSVGTPGNTIYF
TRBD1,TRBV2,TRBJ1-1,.,TGTGCCGAACATGGCGCAGGGGGATTTGAAGCTTTCTTT,CAEHGAGGFEAFF
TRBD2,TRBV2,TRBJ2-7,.,TGTGCCAGCAAAACTAGCGGGGGGTACTACGAGCAGTACTTC,CASKTSGGYYEQYF
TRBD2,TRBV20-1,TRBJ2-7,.,TGCAGTGCTATCGAGCGGGACCCCTCCTACGAGCAGTACTTC,CSAIERDPSYEQYF
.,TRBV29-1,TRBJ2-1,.,TGCAGCGCAGTTCAGGGGAGCTCCTACAATGAGCAGTTCTTC,CSAVQGSSYNEQFF
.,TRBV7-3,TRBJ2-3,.,TGTGCCAGCAGCCTCCGCGAGGGGGACCGACCCTTGAATACGCAGTATTTT,CASSLREGDRPLNTQYF
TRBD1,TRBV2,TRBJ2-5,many,TGTGCCAGCGGACTTGGGGACAGGGGGCCGGAGACCCAGTACTTC,CASGLGDRGPETQYF
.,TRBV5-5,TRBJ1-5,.,TGTGCCAGCAGCTTAACGGGGGGCCGTAATCAGCCCCAGCATTTT,CASSLTGGRNQPQHF
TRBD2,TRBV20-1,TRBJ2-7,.,TGCAGTGCTCATGGACTAGCGGGAGCGTACGAGCAGTACTTC,CSAHGLAGAYEQYF
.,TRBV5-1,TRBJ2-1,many,TGCGCCAGCAGCTTGGAAAGGGACTACAATGAGCAGTTCTTC,CASSLERDYNEQFF
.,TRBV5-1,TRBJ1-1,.,TGCGCCAGCAGACCGCTGGTGGGGGGCGACACTGAGGCTTTCTTT,CASRPLVGGDTEAFF
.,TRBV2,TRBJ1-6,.,TGTGCCAGCACCCGGGAATCCAATTCACCCCTCCACTTT,CASTRESNSPLHF
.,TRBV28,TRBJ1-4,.,TGTGCCAGCTGGAGGGCGCGAGGTGAAAAACTGTTTTTT,CASWRARGEKLFF